This T cell receptor (beta chain) derives from a study of shared clonotypes between healthy human individuals. Using immunoSEQ multiplex PCR, the repertoire was profiled, and TCRdb retains in-frame clones only, with some absent. In the table there are over 950,000 clones, around three quarters of which are singletons. Study outcomes and limitations: Large depth notwithstanding, sorted-subset sequencing proved incomplete by rarefaction.

With respect to this clone: The antigen remains undetermined.

The CDR3 has 12 amino acids. Between the trimmed V and J ends, which lost 4 bases and 7 bases, there was a span of 9 bases. CDR1 and CDR2 (germline): MGHRA, YSYEKL. The chain uses TRBV4-1 and TRBJ2-3; the D is unclear. The specimen sequenced was memory CD4+ T cells from PBMCs. The subset: CD45RA-negative fraction. The sequence was collected from a man in his late teens or twenties in good health. Some clones in this sample may be carry-over from other donors' samples. This chain's CDR3 is CASSRSEHTQYF. The CDR3 DNA reads TGCGCCAGCAGCCGCTCTGAACATACGCAGTATTTT.